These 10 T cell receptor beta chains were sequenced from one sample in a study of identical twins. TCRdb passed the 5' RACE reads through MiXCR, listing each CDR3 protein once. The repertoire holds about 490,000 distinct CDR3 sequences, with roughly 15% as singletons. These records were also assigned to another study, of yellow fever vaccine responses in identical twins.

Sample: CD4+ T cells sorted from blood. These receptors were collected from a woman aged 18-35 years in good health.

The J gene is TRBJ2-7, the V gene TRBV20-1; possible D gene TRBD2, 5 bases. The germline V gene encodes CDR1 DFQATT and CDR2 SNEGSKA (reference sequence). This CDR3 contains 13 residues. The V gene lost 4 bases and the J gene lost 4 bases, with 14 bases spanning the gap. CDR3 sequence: CSAKSGSPYEQYF. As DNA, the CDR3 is TGCAGTGCTAAGTCGGGGAGCCCATACGAGCAGTACTTC.

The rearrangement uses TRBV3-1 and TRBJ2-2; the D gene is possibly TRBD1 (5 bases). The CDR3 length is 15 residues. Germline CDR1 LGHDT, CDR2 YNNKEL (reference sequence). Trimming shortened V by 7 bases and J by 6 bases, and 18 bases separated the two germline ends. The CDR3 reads CASTQRTGFPGELFF. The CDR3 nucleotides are TGTGCCAGCACCCAGAGAACAGGCTTCCCCGGGGAGCTGTTTTTT.

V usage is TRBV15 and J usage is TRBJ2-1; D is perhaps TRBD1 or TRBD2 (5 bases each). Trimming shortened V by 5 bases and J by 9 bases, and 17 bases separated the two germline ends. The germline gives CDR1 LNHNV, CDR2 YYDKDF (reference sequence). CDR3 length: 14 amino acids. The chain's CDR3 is CATSFSPGTGEQFF. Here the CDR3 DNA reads TGTGCCACCAGCTTTTCTCCAGGGACCGGTGAGCAGTTCTTC.

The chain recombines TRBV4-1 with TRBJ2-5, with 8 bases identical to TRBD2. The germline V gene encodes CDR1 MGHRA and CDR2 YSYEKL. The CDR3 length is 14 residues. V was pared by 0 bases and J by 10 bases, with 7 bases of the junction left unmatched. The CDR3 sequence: CASSQDWTSLIQYF. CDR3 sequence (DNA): TGCGCCAGCAGCCAAGACTGGACTAGCTTAATCCAGTACTTC.

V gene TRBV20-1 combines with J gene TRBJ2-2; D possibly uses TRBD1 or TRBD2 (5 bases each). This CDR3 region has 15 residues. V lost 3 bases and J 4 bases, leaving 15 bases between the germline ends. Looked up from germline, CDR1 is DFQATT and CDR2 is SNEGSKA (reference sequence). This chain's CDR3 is CSARSRGAGTGELFF. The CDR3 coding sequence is TGCAGTGCTAGGAGTCGGGGCGCGGGCACCGGGGAGCTGTTTTTT.

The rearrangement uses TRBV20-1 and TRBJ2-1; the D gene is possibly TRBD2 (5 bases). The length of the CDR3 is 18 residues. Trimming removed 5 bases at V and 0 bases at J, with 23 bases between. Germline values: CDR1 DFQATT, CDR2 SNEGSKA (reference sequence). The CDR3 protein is CSAAPPGLLITSYNEQFF. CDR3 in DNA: TGCAGTGCTGCCCCACCCGGACTTTTGATCACCTCCTACAATGAGCAGTTCTTC.

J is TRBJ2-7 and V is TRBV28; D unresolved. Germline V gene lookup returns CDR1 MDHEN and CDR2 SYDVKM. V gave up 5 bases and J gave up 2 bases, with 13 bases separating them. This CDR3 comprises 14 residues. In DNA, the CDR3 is TGTGCCAGCAGTCTCCGTCCCCTAACCTACGAGCAGTACTTC. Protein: CASSLRPLTYEQYF.

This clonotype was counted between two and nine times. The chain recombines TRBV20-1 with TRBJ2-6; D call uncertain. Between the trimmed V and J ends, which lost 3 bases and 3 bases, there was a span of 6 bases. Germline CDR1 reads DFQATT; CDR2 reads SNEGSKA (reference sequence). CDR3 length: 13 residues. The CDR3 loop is CSASEHGANVLTF. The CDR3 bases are TGCAGTGCTAGTGAACATGGGGCCAACGTCCTGACTTTC.

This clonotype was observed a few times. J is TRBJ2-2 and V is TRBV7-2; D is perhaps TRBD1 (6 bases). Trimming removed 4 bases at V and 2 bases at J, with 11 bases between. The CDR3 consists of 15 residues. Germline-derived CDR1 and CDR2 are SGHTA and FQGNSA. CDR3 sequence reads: CASSSTGINTGELFF. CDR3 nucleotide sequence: TGTGCCAGCAGCTCCACAGGGATAAACACCGGGGAGCTGTTTTTT. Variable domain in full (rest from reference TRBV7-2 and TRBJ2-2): GAGVSQSPSNKVTEKGKDVELRCDPISGHTALYWYRQSLGQGLEFLIYFQGNSAPDKSGLPSDRFSAERTGGSVSTLTIQRTQQEDSAVYLCASSSTGINTGELFFGEGSRLTVL.

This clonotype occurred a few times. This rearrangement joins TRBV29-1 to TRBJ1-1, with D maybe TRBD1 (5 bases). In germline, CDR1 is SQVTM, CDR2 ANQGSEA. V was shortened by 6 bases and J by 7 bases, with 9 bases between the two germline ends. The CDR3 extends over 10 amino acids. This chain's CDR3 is CSVRRVEAFF. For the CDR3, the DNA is TGCAGCGTCCGCAGGGTTGAAGCTTTCTTT. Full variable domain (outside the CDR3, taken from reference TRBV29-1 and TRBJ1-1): SAVISQKPSRDICQRGTSLTIQCQVDSQVTMMFWYRQQPGQSLTLIATANQGSEATYESGFVIDKFPISRPNLTFSTLTVSNMSPEDSSIYLCSVRRVEAFFGQGTRLTVV.